The sequence of this T cell receptor beta chain was determined in a study of blood T cell repertoires in COVID-19. Study-level information: Spain, Italy and the United States supplied samples that represented acute and convalescent COVID-19. PBMCs, B-cell-depleted T cells, or T cells were the source of the cDNA or gDNA that made up the material.

This CDR3 is 15 amino acids long. Germline V gives CDR1 LGHDT, CDR2 YNNKEL (reference sequence). V was trimmed by 5 bases and J by 1 base, leaving 12 bases between them. Data came from immunoSEQ multiplex PCR; TCRdb stores just in-frame clones and leaves some out. The sample consists of approximately 240,000 clones, approximately 91% of them appearing once. Sequenced: peripheral blood. The chain has TRBV3-1 (or the pseudogene TRBV3-2) and TRBJ2-1, with D possibly matching TRBD2 (5 bases). The TCR comes from a woman in her thirties or forties who had recovered from COVID-19. The CDR3 here is CASSSEVGSYNEQFF. CDR3 nucleotides: TGTGCCAGCAGCTCGGAGGTGGGATCCTACAATGAGCAGTTCTTC.